Following are 26 T cell receptor beta chains from one sample sequenced in a study of low-dose radiotherapy and immunotherapy resistance in tumors (dated 2022 in TCRdb). Superscript III and a set of TRAV- and TRBV-specific primers were used to synthesize first-strand cDNA, so that both TCRalpha and TCRbeta chains were covered. An approximately 20-cycle PCR with Phusion amplified the TCRs, pairing a constant-region primer with the adapter that was attached to the V primers. The public reads were quality trimmed at Q25 with fastp and then assembled into clones with MiXCR by TCRdb, keeping productive beta chains. Identical CDR3 proteins give one entry, which carries the most common genes and DNA. The sample contains more than 10,000 distinct CDR3 sequences, approximately 57% of them found a single time. The ten largest clones add up to 7.5% to 9% of the sample. These receptors came from a human donor with advanced metastatic prostate, ovarian, gallbladder or colorectal cancer (not recorded which). This table probably holds off-target reads from a library built for another chain.

The J gene is TRBJ2-1, the V gene TRBV28; 8 nucleotides agree with TRBD2. This CDR3 region has 19 residues. Germline lookup yields CDR1 MDHEN and CDR2 SYDVKM. The junction had 14 bases not matched to a gene; V was cut back by 4 bases and J by 0 bases. The CDR3 coding sequence is TGTGCCAGCAGTTCCTCATTGACTAGCGCGAAGAGCTCCTACAATGAGCAGTTCTTC. Protein: CASSSSLTSAKSSYNEQFF.

The V and J genes are TRBV19 and TRBJ2-6; D might be TRBD1 (6 bases). The CDR3 contains 14 residues. In germline, CDR1 is LNHDA, CDR2 SQIVND (reference sequence). The ends were cut back, 6 bases at V and 2 bases at J, with 8 bases in the middle. The CDR3 sequence is CASRRTAGANVLTF. CDR3 coding DNA: TGTGCCAGTAGACGGACAGCTGGGGCCAACGTCCTGACTTTC.

This clonotype was detected a few times. The chain uses TRBV15 and TRBJ1-1; TRBD1 matches at 7 bases. The CDR3 has 14 amino acids. After removal of 5 bases from V and 4 bases from J, the junction contained 7 bases not matched to a gene. Germline V CDR1 and CDR2: LNHNV, YYDKDF (reference sequence). The CDR3 loop reads CATSQDREATEAFF. The CDR3 region has the DNA TGTGCCACCAGCCAAGACAGGGAGGCCACTGAAGCTTTCTTT. Combining the CDR3 with reference TRBV15 and TRBJ1-1 gives the whole variable domain DAMVIQNPRYQVTQFGKPVTLSCSQTLNHNVMYWYQQKSSQAPKLLFHYYDKDFNNEADTPDNFQSRRPNTSFCFLDIRSPGLGDTAMYLCATSQDREATEAFFGQGTRLTVV.

This chain joins TRBV9 and TRBJ1-4; D is unclear. Germline CDR1 SGDLS, CDR2 YYNGEE. V lost 2 bases to trimming and J lost 7 bases, with 9 bases between them. The CDR3 has 13 amino acids. The CDR3 is CASSVSGGEKLFF. In DNA form, the CDR3 reads TGTGCCAGCAGCGTCTCGGGTGGTGAAAAACTGTTTTTT.

The chain joins TRBV27 to TRBJ2-3, with 9 bases identical to TRBD1. With 5 bases clipped from V and 5 bases from J, the junction kept 23 bases outside the gene matches. CDR3 length equals 20 residues. The V gene's germline CDR1 is MNHEY and CDR2 SMNVEV (reference sequence). DNA of the CDR3: TGTGCCAGCAGTCCCCGGGCGCCACTCGCAGGACAGGGGTTGAAAGATACGCAGTATTTT. Translation: CASSPRAPLAGQGLKDTQYF.

This clonotype was detected a few times. The chain uses TRBV5-1 and TRBJ2-1; the match to TRBD2 covers 7 bases. The germline gives CDR1 SGHRS, CDR2 YFSETQ. Trimming at V came to 2 bases and at J to 7 bases, leaving 6 bases not matched to a gene. CDR3 length equals 14 residues. The CDR3 region has the DNA TGCGCCAGCAGCTTAGGAGCGGGACGAAATGAGCAGTTCTTC. It yields the protein CASSLGAGRNEQFF.

The chain uses TRBV5-5 and TRBJ2-5; no reliable D call. The ends were cut back, 2 bases at V and 1 base at J, with 6 bases in the middle. Germline V gene data show CDR1 as SGHKS and CDR2 as YYEKEE (reference sequence). This CDR3 is 13 amino acids long. DNA for the CDR3: TGTGCCAGCAGCTTCCAGTCCCAAGAGACCCAGTACTTC. It encodes CASSFQSQETQYF. The full variable domain, with the rest looked up from reference TRBV5-5 and TRBJ2-5, is DAGVTQSPTHLIKTRGQQVTLRCSPISGHKSVSWYQQVLGQGPQFIFQYYEKEERGRGNFPDRFSARQFPNYSSELNVNALLLGDSALYLCASSFQSQETQYFGPGTRLLVL.

The rearrangement uses TRBV7-9 and TRBJ2-7; TRBD1 is a possible D gene (6 bases). The V end was cut by 2 bases, the J end by 1 base, with 9 bases between. The germline V gene encodes CDR1 SEHNR and CDR2 FQNEAQ (reference sequence). The CDR3 contains 14 residues. CDR3 sequence reads: CASSLHRDSYEQYF. The CDR3 DNA sequence: TGTGCCAGCAGCTTACACAGGGATTCCTACGAGCAGTACTTC.

The CDR3 DNA reads as TGTGCCAGCAGCCCCGTGGCTAGCGGGACCTACGAGCAGTACTTC. It codes for CASSPVASGTYEQYF. V is TRBV7-2 and J is TRBJ2-7, with 9 bases fitting TRBD2. The CDR3 sequence is 15 residues long. Germline CDR1 is SGHTA and CDR2 is FQGNSA. Trimming removed 5 bases from V and 2 bases from J; junction bases left unmatched: 7.

The CDR3 is CASSGRTSRVSVDTQYF. The CDR3 DNA reads TGTGCCAGCAGTGGCCGGACGAGTCGAGTTTCCGTAGATACGCAGTATTTT. V and J are TRBV6-2 or TRBV6-3 and TRBJ2-3; D is undetermined. The V and J ends lost 5 bases and 5 bases respectively, with 23 bases between them. This CDR3 is built from 17 residues. Looked up from germline, CDR1 is MNHEY and CDR2 is SVGEGT.

This clonotype occurred once. The chain joins TRBV6-8 to TRBJ2-7; 7 nucleotides agree with TRBD2. The germline gives CDR1 MNHGY, CDR2 SAAAGT. V lost 2 bases and J lost 6; bases outside the gene matches: 7. The CDR3 runs 14 residues. CDR3 loop: CASSYPPGRGEQYF. DNA for the CDR3: TGTGCCAGCAGTTACCCCCCAGGGAGGGGCGAGCAGTACTTC.

This clonotype has more than one count but fewer than ten. The chain recombines TRBV28 with TRBJ1-1; unclear D gene. The CDR3 runs 13 residues. V was cut by 2 bases and J by 4 bases, with 8 bases left in between. Per germline, CDR1 MDHEN and CDR2 SYDVKM. The CDR3 loop reads CASSLEDTTEAFF. The CDR3 nucleotides are TGTGCCAGCAGTTTAGAGGATACCACTGAAGCTTTCTTT.

The chain links TRBV7-2 to TRBJ1-3; D remains unclear. V shed 4 bases and J shed 0 bases, with 13 bases lying between them. The CDR3 loop spans 16 amino acids. Germline V gene data show CDR1 as SGHTA and CDR2 as FQGNSA. The CDR3 DNA is TGTGCCAGCAGCTCGACTAACTCCCACTCTGGAAACACCATATATTTT. This sequence encodes CASSSTNSHSGNTIYF.

The sample holds a few counts of this clonotype. J is TRBJ1-4 and V is TRBV4-3; no definite D call. Germline loops: CDR1 LGHNA, CDR2 YSLEER. This CDR3 spans 15 amino acids. V was clipped by 4 bases and J by 6 bases, with 15 bases between them. The CDR3 protein is CASSLLGEGYEKLFF. The DNA of the CDR3 is TGCGCCAGCAGCCTCCTCGGGGAGGGCTATGAAAAACTGTTTTTT.

This chain uses TRBV12-3 or TRBV12-4 with TRBJ1-1; no firm D call. V was clipped by 2 bases and J by 4 bases, with 8 bases between them. This CDR3 region has 13 residues. The CDR3 reads CASSLREGTEAFF. For the CDR3, the DNA is TGTGCCAGCAGTTTAAGGGAGGGCACTGAAGCTTTCTTT.

V is TRBV18 and J is TRBJ2-7, with D maybe TRBD2 (6 bases). Germline V gives CDR1 KGHSH, CDR2 LQKENI. The CDR3 is 14 residues long. The V end lost 8 bases, the J end lost 6 bases, and 20 bases lay between the germline ends. The CDR3 DNA reads TGTGCCAGCAGCGGTTCTAGCGCCGCGGGCGAGCAGTACTTC. As protein: CASSGSSAAGEQYF. The whole variable domain, remainder taken from reference TRBV18 and TRBJ2-7, is NAGVMQNPRHLVRRRGQEARLRCSPMKGHSHVYWYRQLPEEGLKFMVYLQKENIIDESGMPKERFSAEFPKEGPSILRIQQVVRGDSAAYFCASSGSSAAGEQYFGPGTRLTVT.

The V gene is TRBV6-2 or TRBV6-3, the J gene TRBJ2-7; D unresolved. This CDR3 has 11 residues. Germline CDR1 MNHEY, CDR2 SVGEGT. V was trimmed by 8 bases and J by 2 bases, leaving 7 bases between them. This CDR3 reads CASPTPYEQYF. The CDR3 region has the DNA TGTGCCAGCCCCACCCCCTACGAGCAGTACTTC.

This clonotype was seen a handful of times. The genes are TRBV15 and TRBJ1-5, with 7 nucleotides matching TRBD1. Germline assignment: CDR1 LNHNV and CDR2 YYDKDF (reference sequence). V lost 7 bases, J lost 4 bases, and 7 bases stayed unmatched. The length of the CDR3 is 14 residues. The CDR3 reads CATNHRGRNQPQHF. CDR3 sequence (DNA): TGTGCCACCAATCACAGGGGTCGAAATCAGCCCCAGCATTTT.

The V and J genes are TRBV3-1 and TRBJ2-5; D remains ambiguous. The CDR3 is 14 residues long. V was trimmed by 4 bases and J by 2 bases, leaving 11 bases between them. CDR1 and CDR2 (germline): LGHDT, YNNKEL (reference sequence). The CDR3 nucleotides are TGTGCCAGCAGCCGGTACAGCATTCAAGAGACCCAGTACTTC. Translated: CASSRYSIQETQYF.

Only a few counts were recorded for this clonotype. This sequence joins TRBV28 and TRBJ2-5; D not resolved. The CDR3 has 14 amino acids. CDR1 is MDHEN, CDR2 SYDVKM, per germline. Trimming removed 2 bases from V and 1 base from J, with 8 bases in between. The CDR3 loop is CASSLGYGQETQYF. The CDR3 DNA is TGTGCCAGCAGTTTAGGATATGGCCAAGAGACCCAGTACTTC.

The rearrangement joins TRBV27 to TRBJ2-1, with 7 bases lining up with TRBD2. The ends lost 5 bases at V and 6 bases at J; junction bases unmatched: 10. The CDR3 totals 15 residues. Looked up from germline, CDR1 is MNHEY and CDR2 is SMNVEV (reference sequence). The CDR3 DNA sequence: TGTGCCAGCAGTGTCTCGGTCGGGGAGGGCAATGAGCAGTTCTTC. Translating gives CASSVSVGEGNEQFF.

This chain links TRBV6-2 or TRBV6-3 with TRBJ2-1; 7 bases agree with TRBD2. The CDR3 contains 13 residues. The V gene's germline CDR1 is MNHEY and CDR2 SVGEGT. Trimming cost V 10 bases and J 0 bases; bases outside gene matches: 3. The CDR3 spells CATERDSYNEQFF. CDR3 in DNA: TGTGCCACCGAGCGGGACTCCTACAATGAGCAGTTCTTC.

This sequence joins TRBV19 and TRBJ2-7, with 7 bases that match TRBD1. V shed 5 bases and J 6 bases; nucleotides not matched to a gene: 7. The CDR3 totals 13 residues. Germline V CDR1 and CDR2: LNHDA, SQIVND (reference sequence). CDR3 nucleotide sequence: TGTGCCAGTAGTTCCGGGACAGTGGCCGAGCAGTACTTC. Amino acid sequence: CASSSGTVAEQYF.

This chain links TRBV24-1 with TRBJ2-5, with TRBD2 matching over 11 bases. Germline lookup yields CDR1 KGHDR and CDR2 SFDVKD. This CDR3 is built from 18 residues. The V gene end was trimmed by 10 bases and the J gene end by 2 bases; junction bases not matched to a gene: 17. CDR3 amino acids: CATATGRLAGGPQETQYF. The CDR3 region has the DNA TGTGCCACAGCGACAGGGCGGCTAGCGGGAGGACCTCAAGAGACCCAGTACTTC.

The chain employs TRBV2 and TRBJ2-2; D ambiguous. From germline, CDR1 is SNHLY and CDR2 FYNNEI. The CDR3 loop spans 14 amino acids. V dropped 7 bases and J dropped 5 bases, with 14 bases sitting between them. The CDR3 spells CASTPGSLTGELFF. The CDR3 coding sequence is TGTGCCAGCACACCGGGTTCCTTAACCGGGGAGCTGTTTTTT.

This chain joins TRBV11-1 and TRBJ2-5; TRBD1 aligns across 9 bases. The germline V gene encodes CDR1 SGHAT and CDR2 FQDESV (reference sequence). The CDR3 length is 16 residues. V shed 3 bases, J shed 4 bases, and the junction held 9 bases outside the gene matches. CDR3 residues: CASSFLGTGSAETQYF. DNA of the CDR3: TGTGCCAGCAGCTTCCTCGGGACAGGGTCGGCAGAGACCCAGTACTTC.